Each of the 22 T cell receptor beta chains below was sequenced from the same sample in a study of T cell responses to AZD1222 COVID-19 vaccine. Measured with immunoSEQ multiplex PCR; TCRdb has only the in-frame clones, and not every one. The table includes 100,000 or so clones, roughly nine tenths detected once. The sequences come from peripheral blood, collected on day 0 of AZD1222 vaccination. The receptors come from an adult in good health.

The J gene is TRBJ2-7, the V gene TRBV27; 7 nucleotides match TRBD1. The CDR3 is made up of 14 amino acids. V was clipped by 2 bases and J by 4 bases; unmatched bases: 5. The germline gives CDR1 MNHEY, CDR2 SMNVEV (reference sequence). CDR3 in DNA: TGTGCCAGCAGTTTACAGGGGGTGACGTACGAGCAGTACTTC. Protein product: CASSLQGVTYEQYF.

The chain is built from TRBV28 and TRBJ1-5; D gene ambiguous. The CDR3 is made up of 16 amino acids. Trimming took 5 bases from V and 5 from J, leaving 19 bases between them. Per germline, CDR1 MDHEN and CDR2 SYDVKM. The CDR3 spells CASSRAFGRGDQPQHF. CDR3 in DNA: TGTGCCAGCAGTCGGGCCTTTGGGAGAGGCGATCAGCCCCAGCATTTT.

In its sample, this clone was seen once. The V gene is TRBV5-1, the J gene TRBJ1-4, with D maybe TRBD1 (6 bases). The CDR3 length is 15 residues. Germline V CDR1 and CDR2: SGHRS, YFSETQ. Trimming left V 1 base short and J 4 bases short, with 11 bases between. The CDR3 coding sequence is TGCGCCAGCAGCTTGATAGGACAGTTTAATGAAAAACTGTTTTTT. Protein product: CASSLIGQFNEKLFF.

This clone was seen a few times. V and J are TRBV2 and TRBJ2-1; 7 bases fit TRBD1. Germline V CDR1 and CDR2: SNHLY, FYNNEI. The CDR3 runs to 14 residues. The V and J ends lost 4 bases and 7 bases, in that order; junction bases with no gene match: 7. CDR3 nucleotide sequence: TGTGCCAGCAGTGTGGGACAGCTCCCTAATGAGCAGTTCTTC. This sequence encodes CASSVGQLPNEQFF.

The V gene is TRBV4-2, the J gene TRBJ2-1; TRBD2 matches 11 bases. V was pared by 0 bases and J by 1 base, with 2 bases of the junction left unmatched. Germline-derived CDR1 and CDR2 are LGHNA and YNFKEQ. The CDR3 consists of 17 residues. CDR3 in DNA: TGTGCCAGCAGCCAAGAAACTAGCGGGAGTTCCTACAATGAGCAGTTCTTC. Its protein is CASSQETSGSSYNEQFF.

V and J are TRBV6-5 and TRBJ1-3, with a weak D call TRBD1 (6 bases). The CDR3 has 16 amino acids. V lost 2 bases and J 0 bases, leaving 11 bases between the germline ends. The germline V gene has CDR1 MNHEY and CDR2 SVGAGI. The CDR3 DNA reads TGTGCCAGCAGTTACGGGGGGCTAGGCTCTGGAAACACCATATATTTT. The encoded protein is CASSYGGLGSGNTIYF.

The chain employs TRBV7-8 and TRBJ1-2; a possible D gene is TRBD1 (5 bases). The CDR3 covers 14 residues. Germline-derived CDR1 and CDR2 are SGHVS and FQNEAQ. V was pared by 3 bases and J by 7 bases, with 15 bases between. CDR3 residues: CASSLGRESGGYTF. In DNA, the CDR3 is TGTGCCAGCAGCTTGGGCAGGGAGTCGGGTGGCTACACCTTC.

The chain joins TRBV7-8 to TRBJ1-4; 8 nucleotides agree with TRBD1. Unmatched junction bases numbered 14, after V lost 2 bases and J lost 0 bases. This CDR3 contains 20 residues. Looked up from germline, CDR1 is SGHVS and CDR2 is FQNEAQ. The CDR3 DNA reads as TGTGCCAGCAGCTTACTAAGGACAGGGTTGGGATCTGCAACTAATGAAAAACTGTTTTTT. It codes for CASSLLRTGLGSATNEKLFF.

This sequence joins TRBV6-5 and TRBJ2-3, with 8 bases fitting TRBD1. This CDR3 comprises 16 residues. The trim removed 0 bases at V and 3 bases at J, leaving 5 bases unmatched. Germline values: CDR1 MNHEY, CDR2 SVGAGI. The CDR3 region has the DNA TGTGCCAGCAGTTACTCGAGGGGACAGGAGACAGATACGCAGTATTTT. It is translated as CASSYSRGQETDTQYF.

This chain links TRBV6-1 with TRBJ1-5; D gene uncertain. In germline, CDR1 is MNHNS, CDR2 SASEGT. V was shortened by 5 bases and J by 8 bases, with 13 bases between the two germline ends. The CDR3 has 13 amino acids. CDR3 bases: TGTGCCAGCAGTTTCGTCGACCGGGAGCCCCAGCATTTT. It is translated as CASSFVDREPQHF.

The chain couples TRBV7-9 to TRBJ2-7; 7 nucleotides line up with TRBD2. V was clipped by 5 bases and J by 3 bases; unmatched bases: 4. The CDR3 covers 13 residues. The V gene's germline CDR1 is SEHNR and CDR2 FQNEAQ (reference sequence). Written as DNA, the CDR3 is TGTGCCAGCAGCCGGGACTACGACTACGAGCAGTACTTC. Its protein product is CASSRDYDYEQYF.

The gene calls are TRBV9 and TRBJ2-1; 15 bases match TRBD2. The CDR3 has 15 amino acids. The ends lost 4 bases at V and 7 bases at J; junction bases unmatched: 3. Per the germline V gene, CDR1 is SGDLS and CDR2 is YYNGEE. CDR3 sequence reads: CASSLGTSGGNEQFF. DNA of the CDR3: TGTGCCAGCAGCCTTGGGACTAGCGGGGGGAATGAGCAGTTCTTC.

This chain links TRBV3-1 (or the pseudogene TRBV3-2) with TRBJ1-6; no definite D call. CDR1 and CDR2 (germline): LGHDT, YNNKEL (reference sequence). This CDR3 spans 17 amino acids. V lost 3 bases, J lost 4 bases, and 16 bases lay in between. The CDR3 is CASSQNLNPYYNSPLHF. The CDR3, as DNA: TGTGCCAGCAGCCAGAACCTTAACCCCTATTATAATTCACCCCTCCACTTT.

The rearrangement links TRBV6-5 to TRBJ2-1; 12 bases are shared with TRBD2. V trimming: 6 bases; J trimming: 2 bases; junction bases outside the gene matches: 2. From germline, CDR1 is MNHEY and CDR2 SVGAGI. The CDR3 loop spans 15 amino acids. CDR3 nucleotides: TGTGCCAGCAGATGGACTAGCGGGACCTACAATGAGCAGTTCTTC. Amino acid sequence: CASRWTSGTYNEQFF.

The chain carries TRBV5-1 and TRBJ2-3, with 16 nucleotides matching TRBD2. CDR1 and CDR2 (germline): SGHRS, YFSETQ. V was pared by 4 bases and J by 9 bases, with 5 bases of the junction left unmatched. CDR3 size: 15 residues. The chain's CDR3 is CASSPGLAGGHTQYF. The CDR3 DNA sequence: TGCGCCAGCAGCCCGGGACTAGCGGGGGGGCACACGCAGTATTTT.

This chain's CDR3 is CASSLRTEPEAFF. The CDR3 coding sequence is TGTGCCAGCAGCTTACGGACGGAACCTGAAGCTTTCTTT. The chain carries TRBV7-9 and TRBJ1-1; D ambiguous. Between the trimmed V and J ends, which lost 2 bases and 6 bases, there was a span of 10 bases. Per the germline V gene, CDR1 is SEHNR and CDR2 is FQNEAQ (reference sequence). This CDR3 spans 13 amino acids.

J is TRBJ1-2 and V is TRBV18, with TRBD1 as a possible D gene (5 bases). CDR3 length equals 13 residues. Trimming pared 2 bases from V and 6 bases from J, leaving 10 bases between. The germline V gene has CDR1 KGHSH and CDR2 LQKENI. This CDR3 is CASSPDPGNGYTF. DNA for the CDR3: TGTGCCAGCTCACCAGACCCAGGGAATGGCTACACCTTC.

The chain links TRBV5-6 to TRBJ2-1, with 10 nucleotides matching TRBD2. CDR1 and CDR2 from the germline V gene are SGHDT and YYEEEE. V lost 1 base and J lost 3; bases outside the gene matches: 7. This CDR3 contains 17 residues. The CDR3 is CASSLPSGGDDYNEQFF. The CDR3 DNA follows: TGTGCCAGCAGCTTGCCCAGCGGGGGGGACGACTACAATGAGCAGTTCTTC.

The genes are TRBV3-1 (or the pseudogene TRBV3-2) and TRBJ2-1; 7 bases are a match to TRBD2. The junction had 11 bases not matched to a gene; V was cut back by 2 bases and J by 10 bases. The germline gives CDR1 LGHDT, CDR2 YNNKEL (reference sequence). The CDR3 runs to 15 residues. The CDR3 is CASSQLLGGTGEQFF. The CDR3 coding sequence is TGTGCCAGCAGCCAACTTTTGGGGGGGACGGGAGAGCAGTTCTTC.

The V gene is TRBV2, the J gene TRBJ1-2; TRBD1 agrees at 9 bases. Germline V gene sequence: CDR1 SNHLY, CDR2 FYNNEI. The length of the CDR3 is 16 residues. Trimming at V came to 6 bases and at J to 4 bases, leaving 12 bases not matched to a gene. The CDR3 bases are TGTGCCAGCAGCGCCCCAAGGGACAGGGATTCCTATGGCTACACCTTC. It translates to CASSAPRDRDSYGYTF.

J is TRBJ2-5 and V is TRBV9; 9 bases line up with TRBD1. The CDR3 has 14 residues. Germline CDR1 SGDLS, CDR2 YYNGEE. V lost 3 bases and J lost 2; bases outside the gene matches: 2. CDR3 loop: CASSATGGQETQYF. The CDR3 coding sequence is TGTGCCAGCAGCGCGACAGGGGGGCAAGAGACCCAGTACTTC.

This chain uses TRBV9 with TRBJ1-5; possibly TRBD1 for D (6 bases). Germline V lookup: CDR1 SGDLS, CDR2 YYNGEE. Trimming stripped 9 bases from V and 2 bases from J, with 15 bases between. The CDR3 spans 14 residues. Here the CDR3 reads CATPTGAGNQPQHF. The CDR3 DNA is TGTGCCACTCCGACGGGGGCGGGCAATCAGCCCCAGCATTTT.